This TCR beta chain appears in the sequencing data of a study of T cells after somatic rescue of genetic block. TCRdb's table, derived via immunoSEQ multiplex PCR, lists solely in-frame clones and lacks some. The sample carries roughly 120,000 clones, about 93% recorded once. This CDR3 has 15 amino acids. The V gene's germline CDR1 is MGHRA and CDR2 YSYEKL. The V and J ends lost 0 bases and 2 bases respectively, with 10 bases between them. The sample taken for sequencing was peripheral blood mononuclear cells (PBMCs). This TCR was recovered from a woman in her late teens or twenties. The chain couples TRBV4-1 to TRBJ2-5; D not resolved. Here the CDR3 reads CASSQDWARQETQYF. The CDR3 DNA is TGCGCCAGCAGCCAAGATTGGGCAAGACAAGAGACCCAGTACTTC.